Reported below is one TCR beta chain. What antigen it recognizes has not been identified. One base away there is no much larger clone; base qualities are not given. The germline V gene supplies CDR1 MNHEY and CDR2 SVGEGT. From the cysteine through the phenylalanine, the CDR3 covers 14 amino acids. CDR3 DNA is the only sequence kept; it has 42 bases, read in frame from the first base. Deletion took 2 bases off V and 2 bases off J, with a span of 10 bases between the germline ends. The library was generated by multiplex PCR. Sequencing took place on an Illumina HiSeq 4000. iRepertoire HTBI primers and Arm-PCR amplification of CDR3 regions were used to construct TCR beta libraries. PCR products were gel purified before sequencing. The paper's data handling went like this. Gene usage analysis of CDR3 amino acid clonotypes used the 62 TRBV and 14 TRBJ segments found across samples. Filtered high-quality paired reads were merged into contigs using COPE and FqMerger. BLAST was used to align contigs to the IMGT TRBV, TRBD and TRBJ reference genes, and CDR3 was defined following IMGT. Clonotypes above 0.1% frequency were classified as highly expanded clones. Shannon entropy served as the measure of repertoire diversity, while the Gini coefficient captured V-J evenness. A clonotype was considered public if more than one individual shared it. TCRdb passed the public sequencing reads through fastp at Q25 and MiXCR, retaining productive beta sequences. Rows are unified per CDR3 protein, each entry keeping the most common DNA and genes. TCRdb's processing, not the study's, gives the V and J calls here. The sample table contains approximately 400,000 distinct CDR3 sequences; only one count was recorded for 20% to 30% of them. The top ten clonotypes cover around 24% of the sample.

The data belong to a study of regulatory T cells in long-lasting Graves disease (dated by TCRdb to the early 2020s). About the investigation overall: To count as having persistent Graves' disease, a patient had to have received antithyroid drug treatment for over 5 years with TSH receptor autoantibodies remaining persistently positive. Antithyroid drugs had been taken for 10 to 13 years on average by persistent Graves' disease patients in the clinical cohort. Persistent Graves' disease patients were compared with newly diagnosed Graves' disease patients by peripheral blood TCR sequencing and RNA sequencing. The study took place in China and was registered as a clinical trial. A total of around 35 samples were covered by TCR sequencing, comprising approximately 13 persistent and 20 or so newly diagnosed Graves' disease patients. The paper as a whole reports these results and caveats: Because the primary lesion, thyroid tissue, could not be accessed, the study looked at peripheral blood alone. The small sample size was acknowledged by the authors as a limitation that may reduce accuracy. Compared with newly diagnosed patients, patients with persistent Graves' disease had lower TCR Shannon entropy and fewer highly expanded clones, which suggests clonal expansion. Sequencing and analysis were limited to the TCR beta chain. More public clonotypes were shared among persistent patients (roughly 2,700) than among newly diagnosed patients (966). TRBV28, TRBJ1-2 and TRBJ2-5 were preferentially used in persistent disease, while TRBV20-1 and TRBJ2-1 were favored in newly diagnosed disease.

The time point label for this specimen denotes: persistent/refractory GD, antithyroid drugs over 5 years with positive TRAb. For both TCR sequencing and RNA sequencing, RNA was extracted from PBMCs using TRIzol. The diagnosis of Graves' disease was made according to American Thyroid Association guidelines. Patients for the study were recruited at an endocrinology department in Xi'an, China. From each patient, about 9.7 milliliters of peripheral blood was collected into an EDTA anticoagulant tube. Ficoll Paque Plus density gradient separation was used to isolate PBMCs, and no further T cell sorting was done. RNA quality was checked with an Agilent 2100 Bioanalyzer and agarose gel, and concentration with a NanoDrop 2000.

The receptor's source is a female donor with Graves disease. Rearrangement joined TRBV6-2 or TRBV6-3 to TRBJ2-7; TRBD1 is a possible D gene, resting on 5 matching bases. The sample here was peripheral blood mononuclear cells (PBMCs), taken when the disease was refractory, from a patient treated with antithyroid drugs. The encoded CDR3 is CASSYVTEAYEQYF. The bases read TGTGCCAGCAGTTACGTGACAGAAGCCTACGAGCAGTACTTC.